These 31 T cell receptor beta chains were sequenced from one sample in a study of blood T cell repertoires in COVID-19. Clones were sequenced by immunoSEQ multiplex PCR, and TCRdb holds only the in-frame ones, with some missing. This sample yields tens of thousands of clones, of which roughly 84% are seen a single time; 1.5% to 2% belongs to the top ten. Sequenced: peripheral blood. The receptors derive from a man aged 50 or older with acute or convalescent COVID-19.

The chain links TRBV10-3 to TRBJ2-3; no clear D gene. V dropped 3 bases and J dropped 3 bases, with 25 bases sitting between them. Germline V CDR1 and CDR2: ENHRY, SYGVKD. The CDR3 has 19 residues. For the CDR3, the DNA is TGTGCCATCAGTGATCCGACTTTAGCACACCACAAAGGTACAGATACGCAGTATTTT. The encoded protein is CAISDPTLAHHKGTDTQYF.

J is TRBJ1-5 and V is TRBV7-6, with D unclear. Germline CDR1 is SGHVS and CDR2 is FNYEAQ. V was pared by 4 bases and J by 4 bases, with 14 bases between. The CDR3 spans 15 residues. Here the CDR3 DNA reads TGTGCCAGCAGCTCCACCCCGGGAGAGAATCAGCCCCAGCATTTT. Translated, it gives CASSSTPGENQPQHF.

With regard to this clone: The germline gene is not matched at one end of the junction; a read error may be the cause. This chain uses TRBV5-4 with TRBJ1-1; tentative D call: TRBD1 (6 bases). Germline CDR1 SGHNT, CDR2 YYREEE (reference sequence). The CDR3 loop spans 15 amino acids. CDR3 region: CASSLVGQGNAEAFF. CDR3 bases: TGTGCCAGCAGCTTGGTGGGCCAGGGGAACGCTGAAGCTTTCTTT.

The CDR3 nucleotides read TGTGCCAGCTCACCAGAAACTATCACGGCCTATGGCTACACCTTC. Encoded protein: CASSPETITAYGYTF. The chain employs TRBV18 and TRBJ1-2; D gene uncertain. Looked up from germline, CDR1 is KGHSH and CDR2 is LQKENI. Trimming took 2 bases from V and 4 from J, leaving 14 bases between them. The CDR3 loop spans 15 amino acids.

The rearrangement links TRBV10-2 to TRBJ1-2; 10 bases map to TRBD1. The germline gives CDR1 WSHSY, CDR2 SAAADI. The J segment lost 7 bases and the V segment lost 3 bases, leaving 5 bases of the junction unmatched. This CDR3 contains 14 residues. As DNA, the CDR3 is TGCGCCAGCAGTGAAACCGGGACAGGGGTTGGCTACACCTTC. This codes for CASSETGTGVGYTF.

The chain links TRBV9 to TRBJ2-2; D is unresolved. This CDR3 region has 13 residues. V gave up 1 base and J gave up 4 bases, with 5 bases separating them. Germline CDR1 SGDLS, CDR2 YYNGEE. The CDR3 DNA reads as TGTGCCAGCAGCGTACCTTTCACCGGGGAGCTGTTTTTT. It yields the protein CASSVPFTGELFF.

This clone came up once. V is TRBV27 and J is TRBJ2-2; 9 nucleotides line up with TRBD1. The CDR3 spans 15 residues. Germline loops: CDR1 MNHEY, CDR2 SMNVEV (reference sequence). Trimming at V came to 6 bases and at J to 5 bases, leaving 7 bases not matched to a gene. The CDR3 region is CASSPTGTGTGELFF. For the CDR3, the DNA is TGTGCCAGCAGCCCCACCGGGACAGGGACCGGGGAGCTGTTTTTT.

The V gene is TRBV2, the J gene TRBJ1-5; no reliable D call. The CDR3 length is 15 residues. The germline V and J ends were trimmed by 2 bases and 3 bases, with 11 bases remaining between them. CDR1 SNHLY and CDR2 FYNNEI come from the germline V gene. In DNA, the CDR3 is TGTGCCAGCAGTGAAAGGTCACTATTCAATCAGCCCCAGCATTTT. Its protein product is CASSERSLFNQPQHF.

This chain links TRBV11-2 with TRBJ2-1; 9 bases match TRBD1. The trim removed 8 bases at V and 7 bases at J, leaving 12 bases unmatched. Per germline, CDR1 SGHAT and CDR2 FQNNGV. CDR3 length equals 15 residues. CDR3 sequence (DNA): TGTGCCAGCCGCAAAACAGGGGGCCTCGTGAATGAGCAGTTCTTC. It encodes CASRKTGGLVNEQFF.

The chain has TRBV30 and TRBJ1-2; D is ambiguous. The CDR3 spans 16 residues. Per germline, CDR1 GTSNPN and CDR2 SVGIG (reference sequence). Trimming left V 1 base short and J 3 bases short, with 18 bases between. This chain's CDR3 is CAWSDPGLLLDYGYTF. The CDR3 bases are TGTGCCTGGAGTGATCCGGGGTTACTTTTGGACTATGGCTACACCTTC.

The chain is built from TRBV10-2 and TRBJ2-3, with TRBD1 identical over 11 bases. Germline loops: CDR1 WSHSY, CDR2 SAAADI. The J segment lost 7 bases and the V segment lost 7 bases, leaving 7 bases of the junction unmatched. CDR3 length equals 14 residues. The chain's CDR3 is CASTGTGGGNTQYF. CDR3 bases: TGCGCCAGCACCGGGACAGGGGGGGGAAATACGCAGTATTTT.

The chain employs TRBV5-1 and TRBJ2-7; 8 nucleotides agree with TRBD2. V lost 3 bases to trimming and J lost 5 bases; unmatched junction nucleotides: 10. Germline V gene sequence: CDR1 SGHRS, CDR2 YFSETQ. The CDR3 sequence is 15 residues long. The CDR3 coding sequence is TGCGCCAGCAGCTCGAGCCTGGGACTAGTCCACGAGCAGTACTTC. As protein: CASSSSLGLVHEQYF.

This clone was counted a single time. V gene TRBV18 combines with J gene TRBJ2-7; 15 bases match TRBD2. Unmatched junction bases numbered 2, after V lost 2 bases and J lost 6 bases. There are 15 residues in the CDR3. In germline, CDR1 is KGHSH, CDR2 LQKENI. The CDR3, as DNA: TGTGCCAGCTCACCAGGACTAGCGGGGGGGCTCGAGCAGTACTTC. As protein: CASSPGLAGGLEQYF.

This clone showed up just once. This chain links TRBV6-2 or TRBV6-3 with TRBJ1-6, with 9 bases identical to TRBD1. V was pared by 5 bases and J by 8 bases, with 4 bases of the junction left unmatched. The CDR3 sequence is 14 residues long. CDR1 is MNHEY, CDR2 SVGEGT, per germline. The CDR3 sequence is CASSPTGGYSPLHF. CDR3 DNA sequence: TGTGCCAGCAGTCCGACAGGGGGGTATTCACCCCTCCACTTT.

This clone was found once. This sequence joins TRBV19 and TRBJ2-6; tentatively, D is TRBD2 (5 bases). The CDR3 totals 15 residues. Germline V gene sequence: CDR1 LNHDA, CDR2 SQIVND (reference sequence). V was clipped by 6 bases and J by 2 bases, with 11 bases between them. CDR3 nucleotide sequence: TGTGCCAGTAGCCCGCGGGTTGCTGGGGCCAACGTCCTGACTTTC. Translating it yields CASSPRVAGANVLTF.

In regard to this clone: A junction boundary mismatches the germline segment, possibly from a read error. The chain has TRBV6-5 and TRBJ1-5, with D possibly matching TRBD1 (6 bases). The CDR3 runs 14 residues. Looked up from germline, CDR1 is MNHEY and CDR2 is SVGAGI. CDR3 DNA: TGTGCCAGCAGGACGGGACACGGTAATCGGCCCCAGCATTTT. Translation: CASRTGHGNRPQHF.

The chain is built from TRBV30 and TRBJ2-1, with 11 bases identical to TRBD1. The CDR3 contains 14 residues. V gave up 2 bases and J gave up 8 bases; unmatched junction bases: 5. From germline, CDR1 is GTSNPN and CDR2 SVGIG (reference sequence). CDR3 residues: CAWSLGQGAHEQFF. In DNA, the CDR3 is TGTGCCTGGAGTCTCGGACAGGGGGCTCATGAGCAGTTCTTC.

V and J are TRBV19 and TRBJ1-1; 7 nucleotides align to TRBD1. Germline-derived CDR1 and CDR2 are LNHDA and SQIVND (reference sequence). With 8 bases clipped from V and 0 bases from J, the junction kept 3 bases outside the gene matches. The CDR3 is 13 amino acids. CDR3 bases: TGTGCCAGTCAGACAGGGCTGAACACTGAAGCTTTCTTT. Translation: CASQTGLNTEAFF.

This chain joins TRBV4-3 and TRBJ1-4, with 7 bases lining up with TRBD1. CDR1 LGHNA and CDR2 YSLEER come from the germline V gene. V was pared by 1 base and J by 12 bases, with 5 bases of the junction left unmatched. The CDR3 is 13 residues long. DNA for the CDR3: TGCGCCAGCAGCCAAGGGTGGGACAGACAACTGTTTTTT. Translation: CASSQGWDRQLFF.

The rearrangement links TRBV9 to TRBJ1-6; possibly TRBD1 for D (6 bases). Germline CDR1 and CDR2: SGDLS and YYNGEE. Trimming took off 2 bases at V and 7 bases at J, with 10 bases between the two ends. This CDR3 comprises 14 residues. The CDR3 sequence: CASSVTGTNSPLHF. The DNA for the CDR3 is TGTGCCAGCAGCGTGACAGGCACAAATTCACCCCTCCACTTT.

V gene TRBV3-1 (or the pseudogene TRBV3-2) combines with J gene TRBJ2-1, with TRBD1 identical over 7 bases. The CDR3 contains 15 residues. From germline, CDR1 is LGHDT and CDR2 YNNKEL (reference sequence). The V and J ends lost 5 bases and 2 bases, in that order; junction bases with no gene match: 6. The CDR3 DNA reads TGTGCCAGCAGCTTAGACAGGGACCCCTACAATGAGCAGTTCTTC. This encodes CASSLDRDPYNEQFF.

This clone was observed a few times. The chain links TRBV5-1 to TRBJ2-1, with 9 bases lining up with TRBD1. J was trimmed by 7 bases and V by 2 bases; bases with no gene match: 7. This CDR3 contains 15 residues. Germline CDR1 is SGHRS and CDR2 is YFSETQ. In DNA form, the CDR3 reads TGCGCCAGCAGCTTTGGGGGACAGGGATGGAATGAGCAGTTCTTC. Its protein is CASSFGGQGWNEQFF. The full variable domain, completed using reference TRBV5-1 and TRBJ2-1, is KAGVTQTPRYLIKTRGQQVTLSCSPISGHRSVSWYQQTPGQGLQFLFEYFSETQRNKGNFPGRFSGRQFSNSRSEMNVSTLELGDSALYLCASSFGGQGWNEQFFGPGTRLTVL.

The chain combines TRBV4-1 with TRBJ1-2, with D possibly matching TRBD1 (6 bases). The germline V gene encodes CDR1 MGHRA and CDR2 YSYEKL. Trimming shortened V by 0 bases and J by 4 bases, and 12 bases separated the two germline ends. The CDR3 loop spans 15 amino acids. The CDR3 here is CASSQEGAGIYGYTF. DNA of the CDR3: TGCGCCAGCAGCCAAGAGGGGGCGGGTATCTATGGCTACACCTTC.

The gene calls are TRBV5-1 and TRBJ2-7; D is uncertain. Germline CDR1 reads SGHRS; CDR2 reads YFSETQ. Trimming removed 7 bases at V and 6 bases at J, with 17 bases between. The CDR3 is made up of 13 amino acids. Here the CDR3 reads CASAQTTMSEQYF. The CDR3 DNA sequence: TGCGCCAGCGCCCAGACAACAATGAGCGAGCAGTACTTC.

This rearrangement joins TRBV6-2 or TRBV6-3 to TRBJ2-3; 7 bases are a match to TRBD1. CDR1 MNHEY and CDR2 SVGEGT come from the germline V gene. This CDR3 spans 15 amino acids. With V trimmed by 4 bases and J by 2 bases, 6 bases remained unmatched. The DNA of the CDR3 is TGTGCCAGCAGTTGGGGACAGCAAGACACAGATACGCAGTATTTT. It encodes CASSWGQQDTDTQYF.

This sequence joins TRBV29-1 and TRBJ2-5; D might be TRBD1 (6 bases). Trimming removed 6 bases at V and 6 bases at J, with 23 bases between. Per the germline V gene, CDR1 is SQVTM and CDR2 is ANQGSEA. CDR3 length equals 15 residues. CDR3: CSVPNKLGGAKTQYF. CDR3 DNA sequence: TGCAGCGTCCCCAATAAGCTTGGGGGCGCGAAGACCCAGTACTTC.

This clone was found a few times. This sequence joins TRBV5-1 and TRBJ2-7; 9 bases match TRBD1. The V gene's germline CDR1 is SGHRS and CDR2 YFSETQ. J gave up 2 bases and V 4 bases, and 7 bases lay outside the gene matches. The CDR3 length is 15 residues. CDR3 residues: CASSQGQGSPYEQYF. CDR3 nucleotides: TGCGCCAGCAGCCAAGGACAGGGGTCCCCCTACGAGCAGTACTTC.

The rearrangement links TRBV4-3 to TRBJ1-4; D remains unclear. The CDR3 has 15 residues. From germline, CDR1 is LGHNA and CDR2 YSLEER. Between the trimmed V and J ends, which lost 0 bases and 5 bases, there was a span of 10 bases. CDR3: CASSQDASLNEKLFF. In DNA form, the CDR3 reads TGCGCCAGCAGCCAAGATGCGTCCCTAAATGAAAAACTGTTTTTT.

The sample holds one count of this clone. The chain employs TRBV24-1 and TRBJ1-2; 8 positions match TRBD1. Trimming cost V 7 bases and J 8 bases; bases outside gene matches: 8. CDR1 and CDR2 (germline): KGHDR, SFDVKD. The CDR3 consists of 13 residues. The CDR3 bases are TGTGCCACCAGCCAGGGGGCGCGTCGGGGCTACACCTTC. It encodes CATSQGARRGYTF.

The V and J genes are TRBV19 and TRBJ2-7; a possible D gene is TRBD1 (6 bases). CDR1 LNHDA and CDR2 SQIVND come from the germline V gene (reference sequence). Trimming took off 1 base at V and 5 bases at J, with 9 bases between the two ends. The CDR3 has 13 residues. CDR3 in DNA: TGTGCCAGTAGTATAGTGGCAGGGGACGAGCAGTACTTC. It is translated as CASSIVAGDEQYF.

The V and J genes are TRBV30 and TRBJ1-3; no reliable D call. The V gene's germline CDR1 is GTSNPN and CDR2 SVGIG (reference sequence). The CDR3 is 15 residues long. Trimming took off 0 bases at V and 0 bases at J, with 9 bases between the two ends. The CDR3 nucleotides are TGTGCCTGGAGTGTACGTAGAGGCTCTGGAAACACCATATATTTT. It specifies CAWSVRRGSGNTIYF.